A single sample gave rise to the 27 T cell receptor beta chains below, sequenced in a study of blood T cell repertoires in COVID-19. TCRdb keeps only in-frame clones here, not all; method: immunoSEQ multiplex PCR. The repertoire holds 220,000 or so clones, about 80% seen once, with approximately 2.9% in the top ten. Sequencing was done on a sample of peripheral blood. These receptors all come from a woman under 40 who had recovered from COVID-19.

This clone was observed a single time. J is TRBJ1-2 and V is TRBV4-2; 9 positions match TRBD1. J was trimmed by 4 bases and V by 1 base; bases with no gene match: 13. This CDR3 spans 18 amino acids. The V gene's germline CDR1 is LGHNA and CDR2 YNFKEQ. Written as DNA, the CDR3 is TGTGCCAGCAGCCAAGGCGAACAGGGGGCGAAAGGGGGCTATGGCTACACCTTC. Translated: CASSQGEQGAKGGYGYTF.

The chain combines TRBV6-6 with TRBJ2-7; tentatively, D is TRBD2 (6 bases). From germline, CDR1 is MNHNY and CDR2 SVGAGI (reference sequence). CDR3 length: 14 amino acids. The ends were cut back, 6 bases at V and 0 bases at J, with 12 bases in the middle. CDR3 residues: CASRPGLSSYEQYF. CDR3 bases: TGTGCCAGCAGGCCGGGACTCAGCTCCTACGAGCAGTACTTC.

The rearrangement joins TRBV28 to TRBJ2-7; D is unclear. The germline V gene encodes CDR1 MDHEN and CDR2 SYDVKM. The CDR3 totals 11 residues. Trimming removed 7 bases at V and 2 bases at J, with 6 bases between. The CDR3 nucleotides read TGTGCCAGCACCCAAACCTACGAGCAGTACTTC. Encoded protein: CASTQTYEQYF.

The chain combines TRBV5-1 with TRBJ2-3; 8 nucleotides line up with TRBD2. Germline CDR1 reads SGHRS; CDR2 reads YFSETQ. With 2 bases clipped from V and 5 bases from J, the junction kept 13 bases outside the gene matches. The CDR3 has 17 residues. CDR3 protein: CASSLSYREGREDTQYF. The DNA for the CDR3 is TGCGCCAGCAGCTTATCGTACCGGGAGGGCCGGGAAGATACGCAGTATTTT.

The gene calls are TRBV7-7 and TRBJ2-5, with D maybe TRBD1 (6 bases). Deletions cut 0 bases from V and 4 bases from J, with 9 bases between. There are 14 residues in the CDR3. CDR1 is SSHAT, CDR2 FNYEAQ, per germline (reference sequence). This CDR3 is CASSLAARGETQYF. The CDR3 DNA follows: TGTGCCAGCAGCTTAGCTGCCAGGGGAGAGACCCAGTACTTC. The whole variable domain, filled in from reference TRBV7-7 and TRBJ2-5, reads GAGVSQSPRYKVTKRGQDVTLRCDPISSHATLYWYQQALGQGPEFLTYFNYEAQPDKSGLPSDRFSAERPEGSISTLTIQRTEQRDSAMYRCASSLAARGETQYFGPGTRLLVL.

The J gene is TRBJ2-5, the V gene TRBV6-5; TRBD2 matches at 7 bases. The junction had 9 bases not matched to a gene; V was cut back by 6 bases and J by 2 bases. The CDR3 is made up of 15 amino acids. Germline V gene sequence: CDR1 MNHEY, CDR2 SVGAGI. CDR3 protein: CASSFLADPQETQYF. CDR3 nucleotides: TGTGCCAGCAGCTTTCTAGCGGACCCTCAAGAGACCCAGTACTTC.

Here the CDR3 DNA reads TGTGCCAGCAGCTCTTCAAGCGGGATCGGCTACGAGCAGTACTTC. Protein sequence: CASSSSSGIGYEQYF. The chain couples TRBV11-2 to TRBJ2-7; TRBD2 matches 7 bases. The germline V gene has CDR1 SGHAT and CDR2 FQNNGV. The CDR3 covers 15 residues. J was trimmed by 3 bases and V by 4 bases; bases with no gene match: 9.

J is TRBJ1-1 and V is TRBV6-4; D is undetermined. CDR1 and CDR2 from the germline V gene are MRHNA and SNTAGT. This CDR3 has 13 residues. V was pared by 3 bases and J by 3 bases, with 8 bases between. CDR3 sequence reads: CASSEGRHTEAFF. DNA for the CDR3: TGTGCCAGCAGTGAAGGGAGGCACACTGAAGCTTTCTTT.

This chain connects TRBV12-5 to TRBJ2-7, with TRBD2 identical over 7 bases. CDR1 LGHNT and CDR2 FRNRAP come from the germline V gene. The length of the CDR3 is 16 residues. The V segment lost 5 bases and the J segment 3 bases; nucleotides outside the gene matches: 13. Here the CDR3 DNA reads TGTGCTAGTGGTCCTTCTGAAGCGGGAATCCTCTACGAGCAGTACTTC. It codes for CASGPSEAGILYEQYF.

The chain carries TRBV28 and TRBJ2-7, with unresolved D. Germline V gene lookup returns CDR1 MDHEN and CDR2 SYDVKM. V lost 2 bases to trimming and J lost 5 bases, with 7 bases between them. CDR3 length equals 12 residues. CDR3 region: CASSLNQDEQYF. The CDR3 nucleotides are TGTGCCAGCAGTTTAAACCAGGACGAGCAGTACTTC.

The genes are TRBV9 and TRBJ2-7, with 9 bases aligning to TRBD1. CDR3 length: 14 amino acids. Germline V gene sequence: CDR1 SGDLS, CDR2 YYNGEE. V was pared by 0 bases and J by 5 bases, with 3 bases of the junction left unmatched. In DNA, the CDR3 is TGTGCCAGCAGCGTAGCTACAGGGGGCAACGAGCAGTACTTC. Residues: CASSVATGGNEQYF.

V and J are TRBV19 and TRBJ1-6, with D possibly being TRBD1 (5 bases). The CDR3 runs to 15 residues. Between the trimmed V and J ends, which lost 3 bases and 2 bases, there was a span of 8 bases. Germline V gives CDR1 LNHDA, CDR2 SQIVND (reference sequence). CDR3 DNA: TGTGCCAGTAGTATCCGGGGGACCTATAATTCACCCCTCCACTTT. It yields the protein CASSIRGTYNSPLHF. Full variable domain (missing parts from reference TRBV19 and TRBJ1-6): DGGITQSPKYLFRKEGQNVTLSCEQNLNHDAMYWYRQDPGQGLRLIYYSQIVNDFQKGDIAEGYSVSREKKESFPLTVTSAQKNPTAFYLCASSIRGTYNSPLHFGNGTRLTVT.

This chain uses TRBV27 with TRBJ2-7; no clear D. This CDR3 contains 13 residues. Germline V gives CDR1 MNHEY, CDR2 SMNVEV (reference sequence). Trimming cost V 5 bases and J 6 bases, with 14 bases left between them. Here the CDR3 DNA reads TGTGCCAGCAGTACAACTTTCACGGGCGAGCAGTACTTC. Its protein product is CASSTTFTGEQYF.

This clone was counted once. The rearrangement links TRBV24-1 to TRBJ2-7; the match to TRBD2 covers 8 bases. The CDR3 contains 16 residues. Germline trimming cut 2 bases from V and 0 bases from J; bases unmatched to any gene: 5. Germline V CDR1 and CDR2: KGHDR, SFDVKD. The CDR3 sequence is CATSDYGRGLSYEQYF. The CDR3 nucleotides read TGTGCCACCAGTGATTACGGGAGGGGACTCTCCTACGAGCAGTACTTC.

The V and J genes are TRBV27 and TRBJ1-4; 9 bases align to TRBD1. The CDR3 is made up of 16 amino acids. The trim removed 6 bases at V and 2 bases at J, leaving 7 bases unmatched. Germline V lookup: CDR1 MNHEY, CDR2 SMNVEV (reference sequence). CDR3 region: CASRPITGGTNEKLFF. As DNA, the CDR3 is TGTGCCAGCAGACCAATTACAGGGGGCACTAATGAAAAACTGTTTTTT.

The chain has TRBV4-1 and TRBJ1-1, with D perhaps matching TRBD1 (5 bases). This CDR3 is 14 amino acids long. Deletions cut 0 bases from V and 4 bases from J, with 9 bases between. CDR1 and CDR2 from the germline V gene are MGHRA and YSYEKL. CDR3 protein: CASSQERGGTEAFF. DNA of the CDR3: TGCGCCAGCAGCCAAGAAAGGGGTGGCACTGAAGCTTTCTTT.

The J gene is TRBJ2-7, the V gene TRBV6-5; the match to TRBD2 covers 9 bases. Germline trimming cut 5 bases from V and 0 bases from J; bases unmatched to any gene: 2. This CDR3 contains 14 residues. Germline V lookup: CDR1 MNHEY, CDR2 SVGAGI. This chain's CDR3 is CASSSGRSSYEQYF. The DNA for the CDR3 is TGTGCCAGCAGTAGCGGGAGGAGCTCCTACGAGCAGTACTTC.

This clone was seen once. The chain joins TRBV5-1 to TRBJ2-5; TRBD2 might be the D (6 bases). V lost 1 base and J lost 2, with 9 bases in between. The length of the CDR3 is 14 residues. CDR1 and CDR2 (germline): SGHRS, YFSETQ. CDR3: CASSLKAGQETQYF. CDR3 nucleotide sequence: TGCGCCAGCAGCTTGAAGGCGGGGCAAGAGACCCAGTACTTC.

The DNA of the CDR3 is TGTGCCAGCAGCCAAGAGGGGGGACTAGCGGGATCCTACGAGCAGTACTTC. Protein: CASSQEGGLAGSYEQYF. The chain combines TRBV4-2 with TRBJ2-7; 13 nucleotides agree with TRBD2. CDR3 size: 17 residues. Germline-derived CDR1 and CDR2 are LGHNA and YNFKEQ. V dropped 0 bases and J dropped 1; count of bases not matched to a gene: 3.

CDR3 bases: TGTGCCAGCAGTCCAACGGGGACAGCTGTAAAAAAACTGTTTTTT. It codes for CASSPTGTAVKKLFF. The genes are TRBV28 and TRBJ1-4; 7 bases agree with TRBD1. The germline V gene has CDR1 MDHEN and CDR2 SYDVKM. J lost 9 bases, V lost 5 bases, and 12 bases had no gene match. CDR3 size: 15 residues.

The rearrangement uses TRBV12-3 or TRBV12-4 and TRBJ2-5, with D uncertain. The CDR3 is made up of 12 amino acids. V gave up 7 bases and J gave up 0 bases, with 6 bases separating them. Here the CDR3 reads CASNLYQETQYF. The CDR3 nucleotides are TGTGCCAGCAACTTGTACCAAGAGACCCAGTACTTC.

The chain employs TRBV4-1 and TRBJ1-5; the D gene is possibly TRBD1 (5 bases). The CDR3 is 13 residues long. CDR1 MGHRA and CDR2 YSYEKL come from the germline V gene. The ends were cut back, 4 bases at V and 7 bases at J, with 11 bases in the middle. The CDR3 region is CASSLRVEQPQHF. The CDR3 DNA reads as TGCGCCAGCAGCCTCAGGGTCGAGCAGCCCCAGCATTTT.

The CDR3 sequence: CASNVIQGNQPQHF. CDR3 nucleotides: TGTGCCAGCAACGTTATTCAGGGCAATCAGCCCCAGCATTTT. This chain connects TRBV5-8 to TRBJ1-5; D is ambiguous. Germline CDR1 is SGHTS and CDR2 is YDEGEE. Trimming removed 6 bases from V and 2 bases from J, with 12 bases in between. CDR3 length equals 14 residues.

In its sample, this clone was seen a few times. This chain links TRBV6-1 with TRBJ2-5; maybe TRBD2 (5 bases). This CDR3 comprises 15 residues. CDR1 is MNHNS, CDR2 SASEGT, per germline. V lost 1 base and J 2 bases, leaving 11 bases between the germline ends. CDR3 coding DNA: TGTGCCAGCAGTGAAGGTGAGCGGAAACAAGAGACCCAGTACTTC. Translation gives CASSEGERKQETQYF.

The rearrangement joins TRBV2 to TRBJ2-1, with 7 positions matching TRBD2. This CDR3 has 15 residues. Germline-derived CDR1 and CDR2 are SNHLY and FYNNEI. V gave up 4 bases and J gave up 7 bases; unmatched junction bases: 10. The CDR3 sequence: CASSGLASFHNEQFF. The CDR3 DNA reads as TGTGCCAGCAGTGGACTAGCATCATTCCATAATGAGCAGTTCTTC.

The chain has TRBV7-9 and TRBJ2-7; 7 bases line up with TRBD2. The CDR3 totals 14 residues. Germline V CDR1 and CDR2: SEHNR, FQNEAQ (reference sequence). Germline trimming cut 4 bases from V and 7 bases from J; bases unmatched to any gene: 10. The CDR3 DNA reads TGTGCCAGCAGCTCGCCGACTAGCCCCCAAGAGCAGTACTTC. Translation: CASSSPTSPQEQYF. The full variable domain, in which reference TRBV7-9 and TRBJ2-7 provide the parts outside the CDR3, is DTGVSQNPRHKITKRGQNVTFRCDPISEHNRLYWYRQTLGQGPEFLTYFQNEAQLEKSRLLSDRFSAERPKGSFSTLEIQRTEQGDSAMYLCASSSPTSPQEQYFGPGTRLTVT.

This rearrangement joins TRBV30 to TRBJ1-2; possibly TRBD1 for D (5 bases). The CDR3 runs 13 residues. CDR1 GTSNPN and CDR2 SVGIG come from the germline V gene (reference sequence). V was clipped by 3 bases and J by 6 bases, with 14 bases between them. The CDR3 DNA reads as TGTGCCTGGAGGACCGGGGGATCGGATGGCTACACCTTC. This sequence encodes CAWRTGGSDGYTF.